This TCR beta chain was captured in a study of metastatic and nonmetastatic thyroid tumors. Study overall: A comparison of repertoires was made across blood and tumor or nodule tissue from malignant and benign thyroid patients. Broader study findings: When malignant thyroid tumors were compared with benign nodules, TCR beta diversity was reportedly significantly higher in the malignant tumors. This held in both blood and tumor samples.

Nobody among the patients had been given any treatment before thyroid surgery. This clone has a count of ten or more. The antigen is unknown. TCRdb re-called the PCR reads with MiXCR. This table holds about 28,000 clones, roughly 20% found once. The sequence came from a female donor with papillary thyroid cancer or a benign thyroid nodule (not recorded which). Some clones in this sample may be carry-over from other donors' samples. Input material: blood.

The CDR3 DNA reads TGTGCCAGCGTTCTAGCGGGAGGGAGCACAGATACGCAGTATTTT. Its protein is CASVLAGGSTDTQYF. The chain employs TRBV7-9 and TRBJ2-3; 12 positions match TRBD2. Germline assignment: CDR1 SEHNR and CDR2 FQNEAQ (reference sequence). J was trimmed by 0 bases and V by 8 bases; bases with no gene match: 3. The CDR3 loop spans 15 amino acids.